The next 14 T cell receptor beta chains were all read from a single sample in a study of blood T cell repertoires in COVID-19. Sequenced by immunoSEQ multiplex PCR; TCRdb stores in-frame clones only, minus some. Among about 180,000 clones listed, approximately 90% were seen once. The sequenced sample consisted of peripheral blood. These receptors were taken from a woman aged 45 to 65 with acute or convalescent COVID-19.

The chain uses TRBV4-3 and TRBJ1-2; 10 nucleotides align to TRBD1. CDR3 size: 17 residues. V dropped 4 bases and J dropped 2; count of bases not matched to a gene: 10. Germline loops: CDR1 LGHNA, CDR2 YSLEER. The CDR3 nucleotides are TGCGCCAGCAGCCCTCGACAGGGGGCTCCCCTCAACTATGGCTACACCTTC. This gives the protein CASSPRQGAPLNYGYTF.

The rearrangement uses TRBV4-3 and TRBJ2-3, with D possibly matching TRBD2 (5 bases). In germline, CDR1 is LGHNA, CDR2 YSLEER. Trimming removed 0 bases at V and 6 bases at J, with 7 bases between. The CDR3 spans 13 residues. The CDR3 here is CASSQDPGDTQYF. In nucleotides, the CDR3 is TGCGCCAGCAGCCAAGACCCGGGGGATACGCAGTATTTT.

This clone was observed a handful of times. The V call is TRBV11-2, the J call TRBJ2-1; 11 bases are a match to TRBD2. Germline V CDR1 and CDR2: SGHAT, FQNNGV. The CDR3 is 16 amino acids. After removal of 5 bases from V and 4 bases from J, the junction contained 7 bases not matched to a gene. In DNA, the CDR3 is TGTGCCAGCAGCCCTCGAATAGCGGGGGGGTACAATGAGCAGTTCTTC. This gives the protein CASSPRIAGGYNEQFF.

V gene TRBV4-1 combines with J gene TRBJ2-3; 8 bases agree with TRBD2. Germline values: CDR1 MGHRA, CDR2 YSYEKL. This CDR3 is built from 14 residues. V lost 0 bases and J lost 14; bases outside the gene matches: 10. The CDR3 DNA is TGCGCCAGCAGCCAAGACCCGAGCGGGGGCCTGCCGTATTTT. This sequence encodes CASSQDPSGGLPYF.

This chain connects TRBV6-2 or TRBV6-3 to TRBJ2-3; 10 bases are shared with TRBD2. The CDR3 runs to 17 residues. Germline trimming cut 0 bases from V and 2 bases from J; bases unmatched to any gene: 5. Germline V gene lookup returns CDR1 MNHEY and CDR2 SVGEGT. The CDR3 loop is CASSYSQREGPTDTQYF. The CDR3 coding sequence is TGTGCCAGCAGTTACTCTCAGCGGGAGGGACCCACAGATACGCAGTATTTT.

This clone was detected once. The CDR3 DNA reads TGTGCCAGCAGTTCGACAGGGGCAAGGCAGCCCCAGCATTTT. Translated, it gives CASSSTGARQPQHF. The rearrangement joins TRBV6-5 to TRBJ1-5; 8 positions match TRBD1. The trim removed 4 bases at V and 7 bases at J, leaving 6 bases unmatched. The CDR3 runs to 14 residues. The germline gives CDR1 MNHEY, CDR2 SVGAGI.

The chain links TRBV27 to TRBJ1-2; D not certain. Trimming removed 6 bases from V and 8 bases from J, with 13 bases in between. Germline V gives CDR1 MNHEY, CDR2 SMNVEV (reference sequence). The CDR3 consists of 12 residues. The CDR3 loop is CASSAGIGGYTF. The CDR3 nucleotides read TGTGCCAGCAGCGCAGGAATAGGAGGCTACACCTTC.

This clone was seen once. The genes are TRBV2 and TRBJ2-5, with D maybe TRBD1 (6 bases). Trimming took 7 bases from V and 2 from J, leaving 11 bases between them. This CDR3 has 13 amino acids. Germline V gene sequence: CDR1 SNHLY, CDR2 FYNNEI. CDR3 protein: CASKQGVQETQYF. In DNA form, the CDR3 reads TGTGCCAGCAAACAGGGAGTTCAAGAGACCCAGTACTTC.

The chain is built from TRBV6-5 and TRBJ2-6; D remains ambiguous. Germline V lookup: CDR1 MNHEY, CDR2 SVGAGI. V lost 7 bases and J 2 bases, leaving 6 bases between the germline ends. The CDR3 runs 13 residues. This chain's CDR3 is CASTLPGANVLTF. In DNA form, the CDR3 reads TGTGCCAGCACCCTACCTGGGGCCAACGTCCTGACTTTC.

DNA for the CDR3: TGTGCCAGCAGTTTTTGGGCGGGGGACTACGAGCAGTACTTC. Amino acids: CASSFWAGDYEQYF. The gene calls are TRBV28 and TRBJ2-7; 7 nucleotides line up with TRBD2. The CDR3 loop spans 14 amino acids. Germline V gene sequence: CDR1 MDHEN, CDR2 SYDVKM. Trimming removed 3 bases from V and 3 bases from J; junction bases left unmatched: 5.

This clone occurred a few times. This chain joins TRBV5-6 and TRBJ1-4; TRBD1 matches 9 bases. The germline gives CDR1 SGHDT, CDR2 YYEEEE. V was pared by 3 bases and J by 8 bases, with 14 bases of the junction left unmatched. The CDR3 spans 17 residues. CDR3 region: CASSWKRTGGRYEKLFF. In nucleotides, the CDR3 is TGTGCCAGCAGCTGGAAAAGAACAGGGGGCCGCTACGAAAAACTGTTTTTT.

The table lists this clone with a count of one. This chain uses TRBV21-1 with TRBJ2-1; the table names TRBD2, a call not compared with the DNA. TRBV21-1 is a listed pseudogene. This CDR3 spans 18 amino acids. For the CDR3, the DNA is TGTGCCAGCAGCAAAGCGGGGACTAGCGGGAGCTCCTACAATGAGCAGTTCTTC. Translating it yields CASSKAGTSGSSYNEQFF.

The chain carries TRBV27 and TRBJ2-2; a weak D match, TRBD1 (5 bases). The V gene lost 6 bases and the J gene lost 3 bases, with 14 bases spanning the gap. The CDR3 spans 15 residues. Germline V gene sequence: CDR1 MNHEY, CDR2 SMNVEV (reference sequence). CDR3 loop: CASRVGPSDTGELFF. For the CDR3, the DNA is TGTGCCAGCAGAGTGGGGCCGTCGGACACCGGGGAGCTGTTTTTT.

This chain links TRBV5-6 with TRBJ1-2, with 8 bases matching TRBD1. Germline CDR1 is SGHDT and CDR2 is YYEEEE. This CDR3 is built from 12 residues. The junction had 3 bases not matched to a gene; V was cut back by 4 bases and J by 7 bases. CDR3 amino acids: CASSIQGGGYTF. CDR3 nucleotide sequence: TGTGCCAGCAGCATACAGGGGGGTGGCTACACCTTC.